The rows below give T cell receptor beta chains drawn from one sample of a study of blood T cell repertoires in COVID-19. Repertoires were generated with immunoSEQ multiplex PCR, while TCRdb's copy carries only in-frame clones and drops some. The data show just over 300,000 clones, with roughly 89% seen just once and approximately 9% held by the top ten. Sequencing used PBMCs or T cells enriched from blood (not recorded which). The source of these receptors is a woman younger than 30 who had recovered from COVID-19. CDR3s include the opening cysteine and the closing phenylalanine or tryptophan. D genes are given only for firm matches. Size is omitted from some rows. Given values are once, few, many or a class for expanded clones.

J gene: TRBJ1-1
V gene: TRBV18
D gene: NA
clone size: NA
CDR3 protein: CASSPGTGGDTEAFF
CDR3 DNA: TGTGCCAGCTCACCGGGGACGGGAGGGGACACTGAAGCTTTCTTT

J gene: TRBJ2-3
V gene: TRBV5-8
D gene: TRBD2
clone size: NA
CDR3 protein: CASSLRTSLTDTQYF
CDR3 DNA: TGTGCCAGCAGCTTGCGGACTAGCTTAACAGATACGCAGTATTTT

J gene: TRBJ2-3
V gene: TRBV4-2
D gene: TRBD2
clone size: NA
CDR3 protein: CASSQNLIAGKTQYF
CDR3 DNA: TGTGCCAGCAGCCAAAATCTCATAGCGGGTAAGACGCAGTATTTT

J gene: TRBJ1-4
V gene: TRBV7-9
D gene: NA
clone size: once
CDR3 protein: CASSLTNEKLFF
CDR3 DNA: TGTGCCAGCAGCCTAACTAATGAAAAACTGTTTTTT

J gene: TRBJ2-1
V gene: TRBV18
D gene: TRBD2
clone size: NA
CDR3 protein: CASSPRAGGAYNEQFF
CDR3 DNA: TGTGCCAGCTCACCACGGGCCGGGGGGGCGTACAATGAGCAGTTCTTC

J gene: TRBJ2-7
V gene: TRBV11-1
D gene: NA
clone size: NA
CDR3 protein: CASAETGSYEQYF
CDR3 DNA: TGTGCCAGCGCCGAGACAGGTTCCTACGAGCAGTACTTC

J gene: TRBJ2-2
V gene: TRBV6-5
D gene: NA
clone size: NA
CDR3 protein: CASSYREPNTGELFF
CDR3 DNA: TGTGCCAGCAGTTACCGGGAACCCAACACCGGGGAGCTGTTTTTT

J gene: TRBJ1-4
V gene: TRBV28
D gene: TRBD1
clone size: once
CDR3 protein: CASSYWTGGGKLFF
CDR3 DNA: TGTGCCAGCAGTTACTGGACAGGGGGGGGAAAACTGTTTTTT

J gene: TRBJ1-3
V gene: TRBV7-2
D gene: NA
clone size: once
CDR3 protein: CASSLEMGTGAYF
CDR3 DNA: TGTGCCAGCAGCTTAGAAATGGGCACAGGAGCTTATTTT

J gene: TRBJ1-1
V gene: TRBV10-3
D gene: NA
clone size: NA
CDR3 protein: CAISVRDSEAFF
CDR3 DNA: TGTGCCATCAGTGTCCGGGATTCTGAAGCTTTCTTT

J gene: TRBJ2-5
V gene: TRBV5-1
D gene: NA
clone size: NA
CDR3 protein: CASSLAEGYREETQYF
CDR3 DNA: TGCGCCAGCAGCTTGGCCGAGGGTTACAGGGAAGAGACCCAGTACTTC

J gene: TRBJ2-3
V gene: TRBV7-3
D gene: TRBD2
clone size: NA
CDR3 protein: CASSVEGLAGAVDTQYF
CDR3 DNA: TGTGCCAGCAGCGTAGAGGGACTAGCGGGAGCAGTAGATACGCAGTATTTT

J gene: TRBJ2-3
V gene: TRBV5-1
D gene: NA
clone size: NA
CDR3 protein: CASSLELRGSTDTQYF
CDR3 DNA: TGCGCCAGCAGCTTGGAATTAAGGGGTAGCACAGATACGCAGTATTTT

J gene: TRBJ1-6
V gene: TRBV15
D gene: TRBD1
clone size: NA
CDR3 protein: CATSNRGDNSPLHF
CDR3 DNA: TGTGCCACCAGTAACAGGGGGGATAATTCACCCCTCCACTTT

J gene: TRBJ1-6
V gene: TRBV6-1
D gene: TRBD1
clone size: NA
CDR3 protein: CASSDTGGKSPLHF
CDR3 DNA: TGTGCCAGCAGTGATACAGGGGGGAAATCACCCCTCCACTTT

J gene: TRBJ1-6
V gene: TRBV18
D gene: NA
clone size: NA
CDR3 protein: CASSPNRAYNSPLHF
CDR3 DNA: TGTGCCAGCTCACCGAACAGGGCCTATAATTCACCCCTCCACTTT

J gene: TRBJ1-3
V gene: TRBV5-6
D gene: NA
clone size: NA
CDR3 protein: CASSLGVGGGNTIYF
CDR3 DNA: TGTGCCAGCAGCTTGGGGGTTGGAGGAGGAAACACCATATATTTT

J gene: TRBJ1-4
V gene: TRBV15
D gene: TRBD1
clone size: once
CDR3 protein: CATSRDNRGWEKLFF
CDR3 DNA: TGTGCCACCAGCAGAGATAACAGGGGGTGGGAAAAACTGTTTTTT

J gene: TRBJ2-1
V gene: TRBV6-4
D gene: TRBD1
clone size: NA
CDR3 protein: CASSEVFRDRGHGQFF
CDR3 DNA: TGTGCCAGCAGTGAAGTTTTTCGGGACAGGGGGCATGGGCAGTTCTTC

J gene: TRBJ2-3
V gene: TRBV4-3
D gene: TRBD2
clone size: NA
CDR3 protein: CASSQHSSGGSTDTQYF
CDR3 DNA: TGCGCCAGCAGCCAACATTCTAGCGGGGGGAGCACAGATACGCAGTATTTT

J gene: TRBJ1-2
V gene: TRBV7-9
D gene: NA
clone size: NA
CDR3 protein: CASSLLGPSNYGYTF
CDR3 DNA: TGTGCCAGCAGCTTGTTGGGGCCCTCTAACTATGGCTACACCTTC

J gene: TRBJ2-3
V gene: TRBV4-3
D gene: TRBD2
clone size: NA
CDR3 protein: CASSQEASGPTSTDTQYF
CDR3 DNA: TGCGCCAGCAGCCAAGAGGCTAGCGGGCCAACTAGCACAGATACGCAGTATTTT

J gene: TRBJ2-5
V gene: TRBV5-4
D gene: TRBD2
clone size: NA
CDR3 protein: CASSSTSGGRGETQYF
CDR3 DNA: TGTGCCAGCAGCTCGACTAGCGGGGGTAGAGGCGAGACCCAGTACTTC

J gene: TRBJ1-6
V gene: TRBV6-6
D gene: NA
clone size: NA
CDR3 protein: CATTWQGDSPLHF
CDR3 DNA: TGTGCCACAACTTGGCAGGGTGATTCACCCCTCCACTTT